The clone carrying this T cell receptor beta chain was detected only once. The data are from a study of blood T cell repertoires in COVID-19. Overall study context: There were acute and convalescent COVID-19 samples, and they came from the United States, Italy and Spain. The analysed material was cDNA or gDNA that came from T cells, B-cell-depleted T cells, or PBMCs.

Trimming stripped 7 bases from V and 6 bases from J, with 12 bases between. The CDR3 runs 13 residues. The germline V gene encodes CDR1 LGHNA and CDR2 YNFKEQ. This table comes from immunoSEQ multiplex PCR, and its TCRdb copy is limited to in-frame clones, with some not included. The sample comprises about 280,000 clones, roughly nine tenths of which are singletons, and about 2% rests with the top ten. The V call is TRBV4-2, the J call TRBJ2-2; D perhaps matches TRBD1 (6 bases). The specimen was PBMCs or T cells enriched from blood (not recorded which). This sequence was found in a woman between 55 and 75 years old who had recovered from COVID-19. The chain's CDR3 is CASTKKGAGELFF. As DNA, the CDR3 is TGTGCCAGCACCAAGAAGGGGGCCGGGGAGCTGTTTTTT.